The entry below describes one TCR beta chain. V dropped 1 base and J dropped 5 bases, with 12 bases sitting between them. Germline values: CDR1 SGHTS, CDR2 YDEGEE. The CDR3 loop spans 14 amino acids. The record originates from a study of blood T cell repertoires in COVID-19. Study background: The United States, Italy and Spain provided the acute and convalescent COVID-19 samples.

The table came from immunoSEQ multiplex PCR; TCRdb's copy has only in-frame clones and leaves some out. The profile shows about 300,000 clones, about nine tenths of them singletons. The receptor's source is a woman in her twenties or thirties with COVID-19, enrolled during active disease. The sequenced sample was peripheral blood. V and J are TRBV5-8 and TRBJ1-2; D may be TRBD1 (5 bases). CDR3 residues: CASSLRQGGYGYTF. In DNA, the CDR3 is TGTGCCAGCAGCTTGCGTCAGGGTGGTTATGGCTACACCTTC.